This T cell receptor beta chain was captured in a study of T cell responses to AZD1222 COVID-19 vaccine (dated by TCRdb to about 2021). Some background on the complete study: AZD1222 recipients with second doses at about 4 weeks or about 12 weeks were pooled, because spike-specific TCR depth and breadth did not differ between schedules. Trial participants were enrolled by age into 18-55, 56-69 and 70-plus year subgroups, with around 140, 26 and 57 TCR-sequenced participants respectively. TCR sequencing was performed for roughly 250 trial participants, of whom roughly 200 were given two doses of AZD1222 and around 25 were given two doses of MenACWY control vaccine. The paper's findings and limits, for the study overall: Because no samples from the day 14 peak response were available, repertoires could be characterized only after the peak T cell response. Conclusions about previously exposed vaccinees were limited because only 5 or 6 AZD1222 recipients were SARS-CoV-2 seropositive at baseline. Most participants were white British and females outnumbered males, and the authors suggested that clonal diversity may have been underestimated. The vaccine-associated CD4 TCRs covered the entire spike protein, and the dominant responses fell in regions 160-218 and 743-854. In the small 56-69-year group, the increase in depth fell short of significance, most likely because of low power. After two AZD1222 doses, both the breadth and the depth of spike-specific TCRs were significantly higher than at day 0 and than in MenACWY recipients. Reportedly, close to half of the unique spike-specific TCRs recognized epitopes lying outside the regions that are mutated in the B.1.351 and B.1.1.7 variants.

From a lookup of the germline V gene, CDR1 and CDR2 are ENHRY and SYGVKD. Trimming at the junction amounts to 8 bases on V and 1 base on J, and the germline ends lie 20 bases apart. From the cysteine through the phenylalanine, the CDR3 covers 16 amino acids. Just the 48-base CDR3 DNA is kept, in frame starting at base 1. The CDR3 regions of human TCRbeta chains were analyzed by immunosequencing. As for the authors' bioinformatics: TCRs in the repertoires were matched against a reference library of SARS-CoV-2-specific TCRs that had been generated with the MIRA antigen-specificity platform. Breadth meant the fraction of unique TCRs that were SARS-CoV-2-associated, whereas depth meant the fraction of total T cells that were SARS-CoV-2-associated. Using the MIRA data, each spike-specific TCR was assigned both to the spike region to which the TCR was reactive and to a CD4 or CD8 class. Log10-transformed breadth and depth values were compared by one-way ANOVA with Sidak's multiple comparisons tests. The table comes from immuneACCESS by way of TCRdb, which keeps in-frame sequences with V and J called. Part of the clones is missing from these tables; in studies checked, under half for an unresolved V gene and the rest for unknown reasons. That table furnishes V, J and clone size, whereas the DNA furnished D and trimming. The sample contains fewer than 55,000 clones, 65% to 85% of them found a single time. The ten largest clones represent under 65% of the sample.

This clone was seen just once. Its cognate antigen has yet to be identified. Per-base quality was not reported, and no clone a single base away is much larger than it. This specimen's time point label, per the study, means: baseline before first vaccination. Samples from vaccinated people were obtained from the UK trials COV001 and COV002, which included a single-blind randomized controlled phase 2/3 trial of AZD1222 (ChAdOx1 nCoV-19) in healthy adults. For TCRbeta chain sequencing, PBMC samples from trial participants were taken at day 0 and at day 28 after the second dose. Sample: peripheral blood, taken on day 0 of AZD1222 vaccination. The sequence came from an adult in good health. The chain is made from TRBV10-3 and TRBJ1-2; a tentative D call is TRBD1 (6 bases match). The DNA sequence reads TGTGCCATCTCCAGACAGGCTATTAGCCTTAACTATGGCTACACCTTC. Protein translation: CAISRQAISLNYGYTF.